This passage covers 6 T cell receptor beta chains from one sample sequenced in a study of T cell responses to AZD1222 COVID-19 vaccine. Measured with immunoSEQ multiplex PCR; TCRdb has only the in-frame clones, and not every one. Counted here are under 150,000 clones, roughly 89% occurring once; the ten biggest clones make up 11%. The sample in question was peripheral blood, obtained on day 0 of MenACWY control vaccination. The receptors were gathered from an adult in good health.

V is TRBV4-2 and J is TRBJ2-1; 13 bases are a match to TRBD2. Germline CDR1 and CDR2: LGHNA and YNFKEQ. The CDR3 consists of 15 residues. Germline trimming cut 2 bases from V and 16 bases from J; bases unmatched to any gene: 11. The CDR3 DNA sequence: TGTGCCAGCAGCCAACCCGGGACTAGCGGGACTACCCTCTTCTTC. Its protein is CASSQPGTSGTTLFF.

J is TRBJ1-1 and V is TRBV6-2 or TRBV6-3, with a possible D match to TRBD1 (6 bases). CDR3 size: 18 residues. Germline CDR1 is MNHEY and CDR2 is SVGEGT. V was shortened by 0 bases and J by 5 bases, with 22 bases between the two germline ends. The DNA of the CDR3 is TGTGCCAGCAGTTACTCTGGCAGGGGCCGCACTTTAGGGACTGAAGCTTTCTTT. It specifies CASSYSGRGRTLGTEAFF.

V and J are TRBV9 and TRBJ2-2, with D possibly matching TRBD1 (5 bases). The germline CDR1 and CDR2 sequences are SGDLS and YYNGEE. The CDR3 runs to 17 residues. Trimming removed 0 bases at V and 5 bases at J, with 17 bases between. The DNA for the CDR3 is TGTGCCAGCAGCGTAGGTCTGCTGTCAGCAGGGACCGGGGAGCTGTTTTTT. Translation: CASSVGLLSAGTGELFF.

This chain joins TRBV7-2 and TRBJ1-2; D is perhaps TRBD1 (6 bases). The germline CDR1 and CDR2 sequences are SGHTA and FQGNSA. Between the trimmed V and J ends, which lost 5 bases and 0 bases, there was a span of 10 bases. The CDR3 contains 14 residues. The CDR3 coding sequence is TGTGCCAGCAGCGAGGACAGTCCTAACTATGGCTACACCTTC. Translating it yields CASSEDSPNYGYTF.

The chain is built from TRBV5-4 and TRBJ2-3, with 7 bases that match TRBD2. This CDR3 contains 14 residues. Germline lookup yields CDR1 SGHNT and CDR2 YYREEE (reference sequence). J was trimmed by 3 bases and V by 5 bases; bases with no gene match: 6. CDR3 DNA sequence: TGTGCCAGCAGTCGGGCGGGAGCAACAGATACGCAGTATTTT. This sequence encodes CASSRAGATDTQYF.

The chain links TRBV2 to TRBJ2-1, with TRBD2 matching 10 bases. This CDR3 comprises 15 residues. V trimming: 0 bases; J trimming: 10 bases; junction bases outside the gene matches: 6. Germline loops: CDR1 SNHLY, CDR2 FYNNEI. CDR3 sequence reads: CASSEALAGAGEQFF. As DNA, the CDR3 is TGTGCCAGCAGTGAAGCGCTAGCGGGAGCAGGGGAGCAGTTCTTC.